The 30 T cell receptor beta chains reported below all come from one sample, sequenced in a study of cytomegalovirus exposure and HLA in healthy donors. The PCR was carried out with 60 Vbeta primers and 13 Jbeta primers. Sequencing used immunoSEQ multiplex PCR; TCRdb keeps in-frame clones, though not all of them. The sample shows roughly 120,000 clones, around 78% of them seen only once. Specimen: PBMCs. The receptor set was obtained from a middle-aged man in good health and CMV-seronegative.

V is TRBV28 and J is TRBJ1-1, with 7 bases aligning to TRBD1. Trimming took 8 bases from V and 4 from J; bases not matched to a gene: 13. CDR1 MDHEN and CDR2 SYDVKM come from the germline V gene. This CDR3 has 15 residues. The CDR3 reads CASSNRKQGRTEAFF. The CDR3 DNA reads as TGTGCCAGCTCGAACAGAAAACAGGGGCGCACTGAAGCTTTCTTT.

The rearrangement links TRBV6-1 to TRBJ1-5; TRBD1 might be the D (5 bases). CDR3 length: 14 residues. The V and J ends lost 3 bases and 5 bases respectively, with 11 bases between them. CDR1 and CDR2 (germline): MNHNS, SASEGT. The CDR3 is CASSDRVGDQPQHF. The DNA for the CDR3 is TGTGCCAGCAGTGACAGGGTAGGAGATCAGCCCCAGCATTTT.

The J gene is TRBJ2-7, the V gene TRBV27; 9 positions match TRBD2. Germline lookup yields CDR1 MNHEY and CDR2 SMNVEV (reference sequence). This CDR3 has 16 residues. The V gene end was trimmed by 8 bases and the J gene end by 6 bases; junction bases not matched to a gene: 17. CDR3 region: CASPPSGGPPAPEQYF. The CDR3 nucleotides are TGTGCCAGCCCTCCGAGCGGGGGGCCCCCCGCTCCCGAGCAGTACTTC.

This sequence joins TRBV7-6 and TRBJ1-4; tentative D call: TRBD1 (6 bases). Trimming removed 5 bases from V and 1 base from J, with 14 bases in between. CDR1 and CDR2 from the germline V gene are SGHVS and FNYEAQ. The length of the CDR3 is 16 residues. CDR3 nucleotides: TGTGCCAGCAGCCTACCACAGGGTGAAACTAATGAAAAACTGTTTTTT. Amino acid sequence: CASSLPQGETNEKLFF. The full variable domain, rest sourced from reference TRBV7-6 and TRBJ1-4, is GAGVSQSPRYKVTKRGQDVALRCDPISGHVSLYWYRQALGQGPEFLTYFNYEAQQDKSGLPNDRFSAERPEGSISTLTIQRTEQRDSAMYRCASSLPQGETNEKLFFGSGTQLSVL.

This sequence joins TRBV6-5 and TRBJ2-7; D perhaps matches TRBD2 (6 bases). Trimming removed 0 bases from V and 3 bases from J, with 12 bases in between. The CDR3 consists of 15 residues. CDR1 is MNHEY and CDR2 is SVGAGI in the germline V gene. CDR3 amino acids: CASSYSRDLNYEQYF. CDR3 DNA: TGTGCCAGCAGTTACTCGCGGGACCTGAACTACGAGCAGTACTTC.

CDR3 in amino acids: CASSTGQGFETQYF. For the CDR3, the DNA is TGTGCCAGCAGTACGGGACAGGGGTTTGAGACCCAGTACTTC. V and J are TRBV27 and TRBJ2-5; 10 positions agree with TRBD1. V was pared by 5 bases and J by 5 bases, with 5 bases of the junction left unmatched. Germline lookup yields CDR1 MNHEY and CDR2 SMNVEV (reference sequence). The CDR3 has 14 residues.

This clone has only a few counts. The genes are TRBV5-4 and TRBJ1-2; TRBD1 aligns across 10 bases. The CDR3 consists of 18 residues. The V and J ends lost 4 bases and 2 bases, in that order; junction bases with no gene match: 14. Germline V gene lookup returns CDR1 SGHNT and CDR2 YYREEE (reference sequence). The CDR3 nucleotides read TGTGCCAGCAGCCCGAGGGTAACACCGGGACAGGGGAACTATGGCTACACCTTC. Protein: CASSPRVTPGQGNYGYTF.

The CDR3 is CASSLNERGMQETQYF. CDR3 nucleotide sequence: TGTGCCAGCAGTTTAAACGAGCGGGGGATGCAAGAGACCCAGTACTTC. The chain is built from TRBV7-2 and TRBJ2-5; 8 bases fit TRBD2. This CDR3 has 16 amino acids. Germline assignment: CDR1 SGHTA and CDR2 FQGNSA. V was clipped by 6 bases and J by 2 bases; unmatched bases: 11.

V usage is TRBV11-2 and J usage is TRBJ1-4; TRBD1 agrees at 9 bases. J gave up 4 bases and V 4 bases, and 4 bases lay outside the gene matches. Germline CDR1 SGHAT, CDR2 FQNNGV. CDR3 size: 15 residues. CDR3: CASSWTGANNEKLFF. The CDR3 nucleotides are TGTGCCAGCAGCTGGACAGGGGCAAATAATGAAAAACTGTTTTTT. Supplemented by reference TRBV11-2 and TRBJ1-4, the full variable domain reads EAGVAQSPRYKIIEKRQSVAFWCNPISGHATLYWYQQILGQGPKLLIQFQNNGVVDDSQLPKDRFSAERLKGVDSTLKIQPAKLEDSAVYLCASSWTGANNEKLFFGSGTQLSVL.

The chain has TRBV25-1 and TRBJ1-2; 9 bases are shared with TRBD1. V shed 3 bases and J 7 bases; nucleotides not matched to a gene: 9. Germline CDR1 and CDR2: MGHDK and SYGVNS. This CDR3 is 15 amino acids long. The CDR3 here is CASSEGGRQGGGYTF. The CDR3 DNA reads as TGTGCCAGCAGTGAGGGGGGACGACAGGGGGGTGGCTACACCTTC.

The chain employs TRBV6-6 and TRBJ2-7, with 9 bases identical to TRBD1. CDR1 is MNHNY, CDR2 SVGAGI, per germline (reference sequence). The CDR3 covers 14 residues. Germline trimming cut 2 bases from V and 7 bases from J; bases unmatched to any gene: 6. The CDR3 nucleotides are TGTGCCAGCAGTTACCAACAGGGGGCTGGAGAGCAGTACTTC. Amino acid sequence: CASSYQQGAGEQYF.

The chain is built from TRBV28 and TRBJ1-5, with D possibly TRBD1 on 5 matching bases. Trimming left V 10 bases short and J 1 base short, with 23 bases between. Germline V gene data show CDR1 as MDHEN and CDR2 as SYDVKM. CDR3 length: 17 amino acids. CDR3 in amino acids: CATTAQGVSLSNQPQHF. CDR3 sequence (DNA): TGTGCCACGACCGCGCAAGGGGTTTCGTTGAGCAATCAGCCCCAGCATTTT.

The chain joins TRBV4-2 to TRBJ2-1; D gene unclear. V lost 1 base to trimming and J lost 7 bases, with 5 bases between them. The CDR3 has 12 residues. Germline loops: CDR1 LGHNA, CDR2 YNFKEQ. CDR3 DNA: TGTGCCAGCAGCCAAGTAATGAATGAGCAGTTCTTC. As protein: CASSQVMNEQFF.

This clone appeared a single time. J is TRBJ2-5 and V is TRBV5-1; 8 bases agree with TRBD2. V shed 0 bases, J shed 1 base, and the junction held 8 bases outside the gene matches. The CDR3 consists of 17 residues. In germline, CDR1 is SGHRS, CDR2 YFSETQ. The CDR3 is CASSLDGSGATQETQYF. CDR3 nucleotide sequence: TGCGCCAGCAGCTTGGATGGTAGCGGGGCCACCCAAGAGACCCAGTACTTC. Filled out from reference TRBV5-1 and TRBJ2-5, the complete variable domain reads KAGVTQTPRYLIKTRGQQVTLSCSPISGHRSVSWYQQTPGQGLQFLFEYFSETQRNKGNFPGRFSGRQFSNSRSEMNVSTLELGDSALYLCASSLDGSGATQETQYFGPGTRLLVL.

The chain carries TRBV2 and TRBJ1-1, with no clear D. Germline CDR1 reads SNHLY; CDR2 reads FYNNEI. The CDR3 totals 15 residues. Trimming took off 2 bases at V and 7 bases at J, with 17 bases between the two ends. This CDR3 is CASSEPGINSGEAFF. The DNA for the CDR3 is TGTGCCAGCAGTGAACCGGGGATAAACTCCGGTGAAGCTTTCTTT. The variable domain in full, with the rest retrieved from reference TRBV2 and TRBJ1-1, is EPEVTQTPSHQVTQMGQEVILRCVPISNHLYFYWYRQILGQKVEFLVSFYNNEISEKSEIFDDQFSVERPDGSNFTLKIRSTKLEDSAMYFCASSEPGINSGEAFFGQGTRLTVV.

This clone was detected only a few times. The chain combines TRBV28 with TRBJ1-1, with D perhaps TRBD1 (5 bases). The germline V and J ends were trimmed by 3 bases and 3 bases, with 11 bases remaining between them. The CDR3 consists of 14 residues. Germline CDR1 and CDR2: MDHEN and SYDVKM. The CDR3 here is CASSLRRGDTEAFF. The CDR3 bases are TGTGCCAGCAGTTTGCGGAGGGGCGACACTGAAGCTTTCTTT.

CDR3 protein: CASSFQTAEQYF. The CDR3 bases are TGTGCCAGCAGCTTTCAGACAGCCGAGCAGTACTTC. This rearrangement joins TRBV5-4 to TRBJ2-7, with TRBD1 as a possible D gene (5 bases). V was pared by 2 bases and J by 6 bases, with 9 bases between. Germline CDR1 is SGHNT and CDR2 is YYREEE (reference sequence). The CDR3 is made up of 12 amino acids.

The genes are TRBV6-5 and TRBJ2-5; TRBD2 is a possible D gene (6 bases). The V end lost 4 bases, the J end lost 5 bases, and 17 bases lay between the germline ends. The CDR3 has 15 amino acids. CDR1 and CDR2 (germline): MNHEY, SVGAGI. The CDR3 coding sequence is TGTGCCAGCAGTTGGCGACTAGGGAGAGGGGAGACCCAGTACTTC. This encodes CASSWRLGRGETQYF.

The sample holds one count of this clone. CDR3 in DNA: TGTGCCAGCAGCTCAAAACACCCGGGGGGGCTACATACGCAGTATTTT. Protein product: CASSSKHPGGLHTQYF. V is TRBV7-2 and J is TRBJ2-3; 8 bases fit TRBD2. Unmatched junction bases numbered 13, after V lost 4 bases and J lost 7 bases. CDR3 length: 16 amino acids. CDR1 is SGHTA and CDR2 is FQGNSA in the germline V gene.

The chain uses TRBV19 and TRBJ1-5; the D is unclear. The CDR3 has 14 amino acids. Germline V gene data show CDR1 as LNHDA and CDR2 as SQIVND (reference sequence). The V end was cut by 8 bases, the J end by 5 bases, with 16 bases between. CDR3 amino acids: CASRETDGDQPQHF. In nucleotides, the CDR3 is TGTGCCAGTCGGGAAACGGACGGAGATCAGCCCCAGCATTTT.

The rearrangement uses TRBV7-9 and TRBJ1-5; D may be TRBD1 (6 bases). CDR1 is SEHNR and CDR2 is FQNEAQ in the germline V gene (reference sequence). Trimming removed 5 bases at V and 5 bases at J, with 10 bases between. CDR3 length: 13 residues. The CDR3: CASSLQGDQPQHF. CDR3 coding DNA: TGTGCCAGCAGCCTACAGGGAGATCAGCCCCAGCATTTT.

The J gene is TRBJ2-3, the V gene TRBV7-3, with D unresolved. V was cut by 5 bases and J by 0 bases, with 6 bases left in between. The CDR3 sequence is 13 residues long. Looked up from germline, CDR1 is SGHTA and CDR2 is FQGTGA. This chain's CDR3 is CASSRASTDTQYF. For the CDR3, the DNA is TGTGCCAGCAGCCGCGCGAGCACAGATACGCAGTATTTT.

This chain joins TRBV28 and TRBJ1-2; possible D gene TRBD1, 5 bases. Trimming pared 6 bases from V and 10 bases from J, leaving 21 bases between. The germline CDR1 and CDR2 sequences are MDHEN and SYDVKM. The CDR3 length is 14 residues. For the CDR3, the DNA is TGTGCCAGCAGCACCCCCTCCCGGACAAAATACTACACCTTC. Amino acid sequence: CASSTPSRTKYYTF.

The chain couples TRBV7-8 to TRBJ2-3; 9 nucleotides align to TRBD1. CDR1 is SGHVS, CDR2 FQNEAQ, per germline. The CDR3 runs to 16 residues. With 4 bases clipped from V and 4 bases from J, the junction kept 9 bases outside the gene matches. This chain's CDR3 is CASSYDRGGRPDTQYF. CDR3 in DNA: TGTGCCAGCAGCTACGACAGGGGGGGAAGGCCAGATACGCAGTATTTT.

This clone has only one observation. This chain links TRBV6-5 with TRBJ1-2; a possible D gene is TRBD1 (5 bases). Trimming shortened V by 6 bases and J by 7 bases, and 12 bases separated the two germline ends. The CDR3 contains 12 residues. Germline CDR1 and CDR2: MNHEY and SVGAGI. CDR3 in DNA: TGTGCCAGCAGCGAACCAGGGTCTGGCTACACCTTC. It specifies CASSEPGSGYTF.

V and J are TRBV7-3 and TRBJ2-2; perhaps TRBD2 as D (5 bases). Trimming shortened V by 2 bases and J by 5 bases, and 15 bases separated the two germline ends. CDR3 length: 16 amino acids. CDR1 is SGHTA, CDR2 FQGTGA, per germline. The CDR3 sequence: CASSLGPGRRTGELFF. CDR3 in DNA: TGTGCCAGCAGCTTAGGTCCGGGGAGAAGGACCGGGGAGCTGTTTTTT.

As for this clone: At the DNA level, this CDR3 is encoded by other sequences in the same sample as well. The chain uses TRBV5-1 and TRBJ2-3, with TRBD2 matching over 10 bases. The V segment lost 0 bases and the J segment 5 bases; nucleotides outside the gene matches: 3. Germline CDR1 and CDR2: SGHRS and YFSETQ. This CDR3 has 15 residues. The CDR3 region has the DNA TGCGCCAGCAGCTTGGGTTTAGCGGGGGGAGATACGCAGTATTTT. Translation: CASSLGLAGGDTQYF.

This clone is a singleton in its sample. The chain is built from TRBV27 and TRBJ1-5; TRBD1 might be the D (6 bases). V was pared by 2 bases and J by 6 bases, with 11 bases between. This CDR3 comprises 14 residues. Per the germline V gene, CDR1 is MNHEY and CDR2 is SMNVEV (reference sequence). The CDR3 sequence is CASSLTGWGQPQHF. The CDR3 DNA follows: TGTGCCAGCAGTTTAACAGGGTGGGGTCAGCCCCAGCATTTT.

V is TRBV5-1 and J is TRBJ2-3; D may be TRBD1 (6 bases). The V end was cut by 4 bases, the J end by 4 bases, with 16 bases between. The CDR3 is 15 amino acids. Germline V gene data show CDR1 as SGHRS and CDR2 as YFSETQ. CDR3 nucleotides: TGCGCCAGCAGCATGACAGGACCAGCGGCAGATACGCAGTATTTT. Residues: CASSMTGPAADTQYF.

This chain joins TRBV4-3 and TRBJ2-3; 9 bases match TRBD1. This CDR3 is built from 15 residues. Unmatched junction bases numbered 4, after V lost 3 bases and J lost 3 bases. Germline CDR1 reads LGHNA; CDR2 reads YSLEER. The CDR3 here is CASSHGTGRTDTQYF. CDR3 DNA sequence: TGCGCCAGCAGCCACGGGACAGGGCGGACAGATACGCAGTATTTT.